These 6 T cell receptor beta chains originate from one sample sequenced in a study of T cells in Graves' hyperthyroidism and ophthalmopathy. Amplified TCR beta CDR3 regions came from RNA transcripts. Researchers ran a first-round RT-PCR on the TCR CDR3 using the HTBI primer set. TCRdb reprocessed the multiplex PCR reads with MiXCR, giving one entry per CDR3 protein. The repertoire holds 200,000 to 250,000 distinct CDR3 sequences, 17% seen once, with roughly 50% in the top ten. What was sequenced was blood. These receptor sequences come from a man aged 50 or older with Graves' hyperthyroidism.

This clonotype was seen repeatedly, ten times or more. The chain recombines TRBV2 with TRBJ1-5; unclear D gene. Germline CDR1 reads SNHLY; CDR2 reads FYNNEI. Trimming removed 2 bases at V and 8 bases at J, with 16 bases between. This CDR3 comprises 15 residues. The CDR3 DNA reads TGTGCCAGCAGTGAAACGCTTAGGGATGAAGAGCCCCAGCATTTT. Residues: CASSETLRDEEPQHF.

This clonotype showed up just a few times. The chain carries TRBV5-1 and TRBJ1-2, with D possibly TRBD1 on 5 matching bases. Germline assignment: CDR1 SGHRS and CDR2 YFSETQ. The CDR3 is 16 amino acids. V gave up 1 base and J gave up 7 bases, with 20 bases separating them. CDR3 protein: CASSLSTSRVRSGYTF. The CDR3 region has the DNA TGCGCCAGCAGCTTGTCCACCTCCAGGGTCAGGTCTGGCTACACCTTC.

This clonotype occurred many times. The V gene is TRBV2, the J gene TRBJ1-2, with D tentatively TRBD1 (5 bases). Germline V CDR1 and CDR2: SNHLY, FYNNEI. The V gene lost 6 bases and the J gene lost 7 bases, with 15 bases spanning the gap. The CDR3 contains 13 residues. The DNA of the CDR3 is TGTGCCAGCAGAGGGGACGGCCGTGGTGGCTACACCTTC. It codes for CASRGDGRGGYTF. The variable domain in full, with the rest retrieved from reference TRBV2 and TRBJ1-2, is EPEVTQTPSHQVTQMGQEVILRCVPISNHLYFYWYRQILGQKVEFLVSFYNNEISEKSEIFDDQFSVERPDGSNFTLKIRSTKLEDSAMYFCASRGDGRGGYTFGSGTRLTVV.

This clonotype has ten or more counts. The chain employs TRBV19 and TRBJ2-5; 7 bases are shared with TRBD1. There are 14 residues in the CDR3. Germline V CDR1 and CDR2: LNHDA, SQIVND (reference sequence). The trim removed 4 bases at V and 2 bases at J, leaving 4 bases unmatched. CDR3 loop: CASSKGRGQETQYF. DNA for the CDR3: TGTGCCAGTAGTAAGGGCAGGGGGCAAGAGACCCAGTACTTC.

This clonotype was seen at least ten times. The rearrangement links TRBV6-1 to TRBJ2-1; 14 bases match TRBD2. The V gene end was trimmed by 6 bases and the J gene end by 5 bases; junction bases not matched to a gene: 6. Germline-derived CDR1 and CDR2 are MNHNS and SASEGT. The CDR3 has 16 amino acids. Written as DNA, the CDR3 is TGTGCCAGCAGGCGACTAGCGGGAGGGCTGGACAATGAGCAGTTCTTC. Protein product: CASRRLAGGLDNEQFF.

The chain couples TRBV19 to TRBJ2-1, with D unclear. The CDR3 is made up of 17 amino acids. Between the trimmed V and J ends, which lost 3 bases and 0 bases, there was a span of 15 bases. The germline gives CDR1 LNHDA, CDR2 SQIVND (reference sequence). DNA for the CDR3: TGTGCCAGTAGTATCGCCCCCAGCGTGAGCTCCTACAATGAGCAGTTCTTC. It is translated as CASSIAPSVSSYNEQFF.